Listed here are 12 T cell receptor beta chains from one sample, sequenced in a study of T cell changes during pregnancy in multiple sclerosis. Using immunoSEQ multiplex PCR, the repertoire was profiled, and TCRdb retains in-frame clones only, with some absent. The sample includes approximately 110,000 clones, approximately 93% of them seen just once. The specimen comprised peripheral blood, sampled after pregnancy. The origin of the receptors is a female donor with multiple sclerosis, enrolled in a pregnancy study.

CDR3 DNA sequence: TGTGCCAGCGGAACCACCCCAGGGAGCAATCAGCCCCAGCATTTT. Protein sequence: CASGTTPGSNQPQHF. The chain uses TRBV27 and TRBJ1-5; D may be TRBD1 (5 bases). Between the trimmed V and J ends, which lost 8 bases and 1 base, there was a span of 15 bases. Germline V lookup: CDR1 MNHEY, CDR2 SMNVEV (reference sequence). The CDR3 has 15 residues.

CDR3 residues: CASSWDRANTGELFF. Here the CDR3 DNA reads TGTGCCAGCAGCTGGGACAGAGCGAACACCGGGGAGCTGTTTTTT. J is TRBJ2-2 and V is TRBV7-3; 7 bases agree with TRBD1. CDR3 length equals 15 residues. V shed 4 bases, J shed 0 bases, and the junction held 2 bases outside the gene matches. Germline CDR1 SGHTA, CDR2 FQGTGA.

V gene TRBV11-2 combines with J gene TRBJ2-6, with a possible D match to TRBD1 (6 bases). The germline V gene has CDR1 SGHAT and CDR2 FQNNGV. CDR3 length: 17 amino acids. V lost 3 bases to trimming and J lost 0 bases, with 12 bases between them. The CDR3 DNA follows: TGTGCCAGCAGCTTTTCTCAGGGGAGCTCTGGGGCCAACGTCCTGACTTTC. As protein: CASSFSQGSSGANVLTF. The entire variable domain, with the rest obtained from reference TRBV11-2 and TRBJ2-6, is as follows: EAGVAQSPRYKIIEKRQSVAFWCNPISGHATLYWYQQILGQGPKLLIQFQNNGVVDDSQLPKDRFSAERLKGVDSTLKIQPAKLEDSAVYLCASSFSQGSSGANVLTFGAGSRLTVL.

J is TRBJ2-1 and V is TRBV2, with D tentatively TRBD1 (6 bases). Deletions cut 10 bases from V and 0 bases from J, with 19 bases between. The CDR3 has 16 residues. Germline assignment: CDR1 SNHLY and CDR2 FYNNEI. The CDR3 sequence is CATSSGIQGSYNEQFF. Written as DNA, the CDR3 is TGTGCCACCTCCAGTGGGATACAGGGCTCCTACAATGAGCAGTTCTTC. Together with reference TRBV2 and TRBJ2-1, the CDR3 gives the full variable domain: EPEVTQTPSHQVTQMGQEVILRCVPISNHLYFYWYRQILGQKVEFLVSFYNNEISEKSEIFDDQFSVERPDGSNFTLKIRSTKLEDSAMYFCATSSGIQGSYNEQFFGPGTRLTVL.

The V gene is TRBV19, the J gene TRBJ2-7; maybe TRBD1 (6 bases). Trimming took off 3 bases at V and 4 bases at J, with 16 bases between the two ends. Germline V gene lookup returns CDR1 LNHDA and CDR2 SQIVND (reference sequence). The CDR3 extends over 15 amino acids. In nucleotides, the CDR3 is TGTGCCAGTAGTATCTCCCAGGGGAACATATACGAGCAGTACTTC. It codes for CASSISQGNIYEQYF.

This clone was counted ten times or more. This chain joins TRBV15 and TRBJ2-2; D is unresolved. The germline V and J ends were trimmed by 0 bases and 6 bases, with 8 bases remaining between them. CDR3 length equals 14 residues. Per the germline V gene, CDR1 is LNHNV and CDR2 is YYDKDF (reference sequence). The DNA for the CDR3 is TGTGCCACCAGCAGAGATAAGAGTTCCGGGGAGCTGTTTTTT. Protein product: CATSRDKSSGELFF.

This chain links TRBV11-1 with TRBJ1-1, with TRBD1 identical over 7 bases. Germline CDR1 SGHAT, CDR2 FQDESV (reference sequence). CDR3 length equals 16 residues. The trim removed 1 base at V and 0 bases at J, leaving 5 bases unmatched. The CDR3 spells CASSLGTGRMNTEAFF. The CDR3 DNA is TGTGCCAGCAGCTTAGGGACAGGAAGGATGAACACTGAAGCTTTCTTT.

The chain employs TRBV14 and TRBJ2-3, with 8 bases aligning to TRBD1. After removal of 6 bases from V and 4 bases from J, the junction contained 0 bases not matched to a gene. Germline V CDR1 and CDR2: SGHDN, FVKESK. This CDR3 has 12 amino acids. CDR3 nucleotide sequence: TGTGCCAGCAGACAGGGGGCAGATACGCAGTATTTT. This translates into CASRQGADTQYF.

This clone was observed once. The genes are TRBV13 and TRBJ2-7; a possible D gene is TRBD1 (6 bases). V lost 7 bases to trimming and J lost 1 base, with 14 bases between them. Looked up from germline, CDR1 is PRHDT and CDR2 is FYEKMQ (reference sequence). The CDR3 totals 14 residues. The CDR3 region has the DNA TGTGCCAGCACCGCAGGGGACACATCCTACGAGCAGTACTTC. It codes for CASTAGDTSYEQYF.

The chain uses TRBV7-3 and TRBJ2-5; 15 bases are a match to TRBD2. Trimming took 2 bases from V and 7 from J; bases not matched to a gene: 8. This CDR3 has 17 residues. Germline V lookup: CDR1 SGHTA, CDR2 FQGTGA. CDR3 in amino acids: CASSLGGLAGGSGTQYF. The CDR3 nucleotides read TGTGCCAGCAGCTTAGGGGGACTAGCGGGGGGCTCGGGGACCCAGTACTTC.

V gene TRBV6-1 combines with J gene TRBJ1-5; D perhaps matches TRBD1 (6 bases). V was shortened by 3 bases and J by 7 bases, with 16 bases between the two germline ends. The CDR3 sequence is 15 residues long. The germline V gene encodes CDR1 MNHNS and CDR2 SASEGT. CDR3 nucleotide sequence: TGTGCCAGCAGTGATCCACAGGGCGTATTCCAGCCCCAGCATTTT. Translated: CASSDPQGVFQPQHF.

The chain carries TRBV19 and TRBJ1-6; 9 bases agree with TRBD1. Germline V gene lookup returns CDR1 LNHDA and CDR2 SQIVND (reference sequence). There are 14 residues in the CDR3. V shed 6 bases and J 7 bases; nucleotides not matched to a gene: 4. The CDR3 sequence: CASSTGTGNSPLHF. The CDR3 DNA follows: TGTGCCAGTAGCACCGGGACAGGGAATTCACCCCTCCACTTT.